One and the same sample provided the 11 T cell receptor beta chains below, sequenced in a study of shared clonotypes between healthy human individuals (TCRdb year 2020). The protocol used for the library was the immunoSEQ multiplex PCR assay. TCRdb carries this immuneACCESS record with in-frame sequences only. Its versions omit some clonotypes, under half of them owing to an unresolved V gene in the studies checked, with the rest unexplained. In this sample the table shows 2 million to 2.5 million clones, 95% of which occur a single time. The ten largest clones represent approximately 0.13% of the sample. Sequencing was done on a sample of naive CD4+ T cells sorted from blood. The cell subset or site tag for this specimen amounts to: CD45RA+ positively selected. All receptors derive from a man aged 18 to 30 in good health.

The genes are TRBV7-2 and TRBJ1-5, with D possibly TRBD1 on 6 matching bases. CDR1 SGHTA and CDR2 FQGNSA come from the germline V gene. The CDR3 loop spans 13 amino acids. V was pared by 5 bases and J by 8 bases, with 13 bases between. The CDR3 DNA follows: TGTGCCAGCAGCGAAGGGGGTAGGGAGCCCCAGCATTTT. Its protein product is CASSEGGREPQHF.

This chain connects TRBV25-1 to TRBJ1-2; possibly TRBD1 for D (5 bases). Trimming cost V 5 bases and J 8 bases, with 15 bases left between them. The germline V gene encodes CDR1 MGHDK and CDR2 SYGVNS. The CDR3 consists of 13 residues. The CDR3 region has the DNA TGTGCCAGCAGTCCCGGGACGACCATGGGCTACACCTTC. This sequence encodes CASSPGTTMGYTF.

This chain links TRBV5-1 with TRBJ2-3, with 11 bases matching TRBD2. V shed 2 bases and J 2 bases; nucleotides not matched to a gene: 10. CDR3 length: 18 residues. Germline CDR1 is SGHRS and CDR2 is YFSETQ. The DNA for the CDR3 is TGCGCCAGCAGCTTTACCCCTAGCGGGAGGAAGCTCACAGATACGCAGTATTTT. Protein product: CASSFTPSGRKLTDTQYF.

The gene calls are TRBV6-6 and TRBJ1-3; D is possibly TRBD1 (6 bases). The V gene lost 8 bases and the J gene lost 0 bases, with 14 bases spanning the gap. The CDR3 is 15 amino acids. Germline V lookup: CDR1 MNHNY, CDR2 SVGAGI (reference sequence). The CDR3 spells CASSSGQHSGNTIYF. CDR3 sequence (DNA): TGTGCCAGCTCCTCTGGACAGCACTCTGGAAACACCATATATTTT.

This chain links TRBV5-6 with TRBJ2-7; 9 bases agree with TRBD1. J was trimmed by 7 bases and V by 4 bases; bases with no gene match: 12. The CDR3 loop spans 15 amino acids. Germline V gives CDR1 SGHDT, CDR2 YYEEEE. In DNA, the CDR3 is TGTGCCAGCAGCCTAATACGGGACAGGGCGAGAGAGCAGTACTTC. It encodes CASSLIRDRAREQYF.

V and J are TRBV9 and TRBJ2-1; TRBD1 matches at 8 bases. This CDR3 is built from 17 residues. V was pared by 0 bases and J by 3 bases, with 8 bases of the junction left unmatched. Germline lookup yields CDR1 SGDLS and CDR2 YYNGEE. The CDR3 reads CASSVALAGGVYNEQFF. The CDR3 DNA sequence: TGTGCCAGCAGCGTAGCCCTAGCAGGGGGCGTCTACAATGAGCAGTTCTTC.

The J gene is TRBJ2-2, the V gene TRBV30, with D possibly being TRBD1 or TRBD2 (5 bases each). The V end lost 3 bases, the J end lost 4 bases, and 12 bases lay between the germline ends. This CDR3 spans 14 amino acids. The germline V gene encodes CDR1 GTSNPN and CDR2 SVGIG (reference sequence). CDR3 nucleotide sequence: TGTGCCTGGAGCGAGGGGCAGGGCACCGGGGAGCTGTTTTTT. Protein sequence: CAWSEGQGTGELFF.

This clone was detected only once. This rearrangement joins TRBV7-8 to TRBJ2-7, with 10 bases matching TRBD1. The CDR3 runs to 14 residues. The trim removed 5 bases at V and 2 bases at J, leaving 3 bases unmatched. Per the germline V gene, CDR1 is SGHVS and CDR2 is FQNEAQ. The chain's CDR3 is CASSRDRGTYEQYF. CDR3 nucleotide sequence: TGTGCCAGCAGCCGGGACAGGGGAACCTACGAGCAGTACTTC.

CDR3 sequence reads: CASIPNGLNTEAFF. The CDR3 nucleotides are TGTGCCAGTATCCCCAACGGTTTGAACACTGAAGCTTTCTTT. J is TRBJ1-1 and V is TRBV19; D gene ambiguous. Trimming left V 7 bases short and J 0 bases short, with 12 bases between. From germline, CDR1 is LNHDA and CDR2 SQIVND (reference sequence). The CDR3 runs to 14 residues.

Concerning this clone: Other DNA sequences in the same sample also yield this CDR3. The chain recombines TRBV5-1 with TRBJ2-7; TRBD1 aligns across 7 bases. The germline V gene encodes CDR1 SGHRS and CDR2 YFSETQ. CDR3 size: 14 residues. The V segment lost 3 bases and the J segment 1 base; nucleotides outside the gene matches: 4. The CDR3 here is CASSWTTGSYEQYF. As DNA, the CDR3 is TGCGCCAGCAGCTGGACGACAGGGTCCTACGAGCAGTACTTC.

The rearrangement links TRBV7-9 to TRBJ2-5; either TRBD1 or TRBD2 may supply D (6 bases each). CDR3 length: 16 amino acids. V lost 6 bases and J 4 bases, leaving 21 bases between the germline ends. Germline V CDR1 and CDR2: SEHNR, FQNEAQ (reference sequence). The CDR3: CASRRGFRGPSETQYF. The CDR3 nucleotides are TGTGCCAGCAGGAGGGGCTTTCGGGGGCCTTCAGAGACCCAGTACTTC.